This T cell receptor (beta chain) comes out of a study of cytomegalovirus exposure and HLA in healthy donors (dated 2017 in TCRdb). A note on the overall study: An earlier analysis of 587 of the donors reported under 300 Gb of sequence data and roughly 120 million unique TCR beta sequences obtained from about 180 million T cells. Among several hundred genotyped donors of the cohort, an average of roughly 230,000 unique TCR beta nucleotide sequences was sequenced per donor, of which about 19% were non-productive. Donor age, sex, ethnicity and CMV serostatus were compiled alongside the repertoire data. The later analysis used no new phenotypic data to find candidate immune exposures, relying instead on TCR beta sequences and their occurrence across donors. Among the approximately 400 genotyped donors, about 85% belonged to the genetic ancestry cluster associated with self-reported Caucasian donors. An early release that covered more than 550 HLA-typed donors contained approximately 300 gigabases of sequencing data and roughly 84 million unique TCR sequences. High-throughput TCR immunosequencing, statistical association of individual TCRs with disease status, and machine learning were combined to predict cytomegalovirus infection status. Every repertoire in the discovery cohort had been generated on one and the same sequencing platform. To study patterns of TCR occurrence, a later analysis re-analyzed previously published TCR beta repertoires from around 700 donors and added high-resolution HLA genotyping. HLA typing included class I and class II loci at four-digit resolution. An earlier analysis of roughly 580 of the donors used high-throughput TCR beta sequencing to judge whether each TCR beta V gene segment behaved as functional or pseudogenic. Typing coverage differed by locus: A, B, C, DRB1 and DQB1 were typed in roughly 620-630 donors, DQA1 in roughly 510, DPA1 in 600 to 610, and DPB1 in 450 to 480. In addition to the first cohort of 666 subjects, a separate validation cohort of approximately 130 different subjects was used. Because of strong linkage in the cohort, four or five DR-DQ haplotypes were treated as single units for association and clustering. The aim of the study was to test whether cataloging public T cell receptors could identify signatures of past pathogen exposure. A later genetic analysis took genome-wide SNP genotypes for about 55% of the 666 donors and used that subset as a discovery cohort. The study profiled the T cell repertoires of around 700 subjects by immunosequencing and related them to cytomegalovirus serostatus.

Points on this clone: Its antigen has not been determined. No per-base quality is available; no much larger clone lies one base away.

Libraries came from the immunoSEQ multiplex PCR assay. A mixture of 60 forward primers for TCR Vbeta segments and 13 reverse primers for TCR Jbeta segments was used in the multiplex PCR. A multiplex PCR assay on genomic DNA amplified the CDR3 region of rearranged TCR beta genes. The amplified TCR beta libraries were sequenced on the Illumina HiSeq System as 87-base-pair reads. The study's processing was this. In a later analysis, about 80 million unique TCR beta chains were counted across the approximately 620 repertoires, and approximately 9.9 million of these chains were shared by at least two donors. Raw reads were error-corrected and collapsed into unique sequences by a nearest-neighbor algorithm in which closely related sequences were merged to remove PCR and sequencing errors. To assign V, D and J gene segments, CDR3 sequences were aligned to IMGT reference sequences. For a sequence to be retained, a match of at least six nucleotides was required to both a V gene segment and a J gene segment. Rearrangements were classified as productive when the CDR3 lacked stop codons and remained in frame with V and J, and all other rearrangements were classified as non-productive. Following IMGT convention, CDR3 was defined as the stretch from the second conserved V-encoded cysteine to the conserved J-encoded phenylalanine. The earlier analysis of about 610 of the donors excluded sequences that lacked an unambiguous match to a single V gene segment. In an earlier analysis of roughly 500 of the donors, V segments were called functional above 56.7% productive rearrangements and were called segregating when the between-donor standard deviation exceeded 5%. A statistical classification framework was built to diagnose cytomegalovirus status from the catalog of TCR beta chain sequences. In a later analysis, TCR nucleotide sequences were compared against IMGT/GENE-DB human TR gene sequences so that V and J genes could be assigned. In a later analysis, CDR3 sequences and most-parsimonious VDJ recombination scenarios were assigned using the TCRdist pipeline. A later analysis defined each TCR beta chain by its CDR3 amino acid sequence plus V-gene family, and excluded reads lacking a unique V-gene family. In a later analysis, fewer than 600 highly shared, low-generation-probability nucleotide sequences were removed to address suspected cross-contamination and a sequencing artifact. For each public chain, a later analysis derived a clonal expansion index from normalized ranks of inferred template counts within each repertoire. In a later analysis, generation probabilities were computed with a VDJ recombination model fitted to out-of-frame rearrangements, and the resulting probabilities were checked against IGoR. Hypergeometric tests were used in a later analysis to score TCR-TCR, TCR-HLA and TCR-CMV co-occurrence, with a repertoire-size bias correction applied to the TCR pairs. A later analysis estimated false discovery rates by permuting HLA or CMV assignments 20 times. In a later analysis, co-occurring TCRs were grouped with DBSCAN, and TCRdist sequence similarity was added when clustering was performed within HLA-allele-positive subsets. Repertoires with fewer than 30,000 or more than 120,000 public chains, plus five repertoires with anomalous nucleotide sharing, were excluded from co-occurrence clustering. Here the immuneACCESS table is served through TCRdb, limited to in-frame sequences with V and J called. Missing clones are a known gap in these copies; in checked studies unresolved V genes cover under half, and the rest lacks a known reason. Clone size and the V and J calls come from that table; the DNA yielded D and trimming. Recorded for this sample are about 120,000 clones; approximately 76% of them occurred a single time. Jointly, the top ten make up more than 15% of the sample.

Here is what the overall study found, with its caveats: Some IMGT-functional V segments, including TRBV6-2 and TRBV6-3, could not be distinguished by the 87-base-pair reads and were therefore excluded. Fewer than 20 rarely observed V segments, including chromosome 9 orphons, were excluded from the earlier analysis of 550 to 700 of the donors because counts were too low. Cytomegalovirus status was reported to be diagnosed by the classifier with high specificity and sensitivity in both the original and validation cohorts. For the cohort, immune exposure information was limited to CMV serostatus. In a later analysis, TCR association rates were found to vary across HLA loci, with the most associated TCRs seen for DRB1 alleles and the fewest for HLA-C alleles. Compared with the 666-donor mean, donors in an Asian-associated ancestry cluster had fewer N-insertions in productive TCRs, according to a later genetic analysis. A group of highly shared sequence variants was considered likely to be a technical artifact of the sequencing pipeline. A further reported finding was that TCR beta sequences accurately predicted the HLA-A and HLA-B alleles for most subjects in the first cohort. The authors suggested that the approach could potentially be extended to other disease states and immunological phenotypes. V-gene and J-gene trimming of TCR beta chains was associated with a missense DCLRE1C variant in a later genetic analysis, and the association was replicated in an independent cohort. Most TCR sequences were seen in very few donors, while some public TCRs were found in many individuals. In an earlier analysis of approximately 590 of the donors, most TCR beta V segments were observed in productive rearrangements about 87% or about 30% of the time, broadly matching IMGT annotations. Sequencing depth was assumed to be roughly uniform across donors in the presence/absence analyses, though that assumption may not hold. Several of the top co-occurrence clusters appeared to be linked to parvovirus B19, influenza, CMV and Epstein-Barr virus, according to a later analysis. Linkage disequilibrium might explain the correlated functional status among segregating V segments, but an unknown experimental factor could not be ruled out. Specific HLA alleles were associated with roughly 17,000 TCR beta sequences at a false discovery rate of 0.05 in a later analysis. A later analysis found that most CMV-associated TCR beta chains appeared HLA-restricted, with HLA associations seemingly driven largely by CMV exposure. Compared with equally common non-associated chains, HLA-associated TCR beta chains in a later analysis were more clonally expanded and had lower generation probabilities. Strong co-occurrence of HLA alleles, especially DR and DQ, made assigning TCR associations to individual alleles difficult. The study gave a list of about 170 TCR beta chains associated with cytomegalovirus. Only TCR beta chains were sequenced in this cohort, and the absence of alpha or paired-chain data limited detectable features. Three of the identified cytomegalovirus-associated TCR beta chains were confirmed in vitro to be specific for cytomegalovirus antigens. Because some donors lacked HLA typing at each locus, the association tests relied only on the typed subset.

The cohort comprised 710 or so healthy bone marrow donors. All cohort members were sampled while nominally healthy, although unrecorded immune exposures were likely present. The donor was CMV seropositive and belonged to the group of more than 250 seropositive cohort members. Each donor provided a peripheral blood sample, and peripheral blood mononuclear cells were used for TCR beta sequencing. The Qiagen DNeasy Blood Extraction Kit was used to extract genomic DNA from the blood cell samples. The germline V gene specifies SGHDT as CDR1 and YYEEEE as CDR2. Trimming accounts for 0 bases at V and 3 bases at J, while the number of junction bases matched to no gene is 8. From cysteine to phenylalanine, the CDR3 is 17 amino acids long. Left in the record is the CDR3 DNA by itself, 51 bases read in frame from the first base.

Sequenced sample: PBMCs. The clonotype originates from a man in his fifties in good health and CMV-seropositive. Here the chain combines TRBV5-6 and TRBJ2-5; TRBD2 lines up with 10 middle nucleotides. The DNA is TGTGCCAGCAGCTTGGGGCCAGCGGGGGGGCGGGAAGAGACCCAGTACTTC. It codes for CASSLGPAGGREETQYF.